This T cell receptor beta chain was retrieved from a study of T cells in localized non-small cell lung cancer. Study-wide results and caveats: Adjacent lung held a median roughly 60 of the top 100 tumor clones. Uninvolved adjacent lung showed the highest T cell clonality, exceeding tumor. Overall survival was longer when the density of T cells in the blood was higher.

The method was immunoSEQ multiplex PCR; TCRdb's version includes in-frame clones alone and lacks a portion of them. The data contain tens of thousands of clones, roughly 92% of them singletons. This clone was counted once. The antigen remains unidentified. This CDR3 spans 13 amino acids. V dropped 8 bases and J dropped 0 bases, with 7 bases sitting between them. The germline CDR1 and CDR2 sequences are MNHEY and SMNVEV (reference sequence). The specimen was peripheral blood, collected before any cancer treatment. This chain links TRBV27 with TRBJ2-2; D gene ambiguous. The TCR originated in a man aged 40 to 70 with stage I lung adenocarcinoma. For the CDR3, the DNA is TGTGCCAGCGTAGGGACGAACACCGGGGAGCTGTTTTTT. It specifies CASVGTNTGELFF.